This TCR beta chain comes out of a study of blood T cells in healthy people across ages. This clonotype was seen ten or more times. Germline assignment: CDR1 LNHDA and CDR2 SQIVND (reference sequence). The V end was cut by 5 bases, the J end by 6 bases, with 17 bases between. This CDR3 contains 15 residues. PCR was performed a second time for roughly 7 to 12 cycles using a sample-barcoded 5' primer and a J-beta primer mix. A single record per CDR3 protein comes from TCRdb applying MiXCR to the 5' RACE reads. The table shows 650,000 or so distinct CDR3 sequences, with over 40% occurring only once. This sequence originates from a woman of 80 years or more in good health. The rearrangement uses TRBV19 and TRBJ1-5, with D perhaps matching TRBD1 (5 bases). Sequenced: blood. The CDR3 here is CASSYLGGIGQPQHF. In DNA form, the CDR3 reads TGTGCCAGTAGTTATCTGGGGGGAATCGGTCAGCCCCAGCATTTT.